This TCR beta chain was recovered during a study of T cell repertoires in cytomegalovirus infection. This clonotype was observed a handful of times. No antigen is known for it. This CDR3 contains 15 residues. Germline values: CDR1 MNHEY, CDR2 SVGAGI. With 7 bases clipped from V and 3 bases from J, the junction kept 12 bases outside the gene matches. MiXCR, run by TCRdb on the reads, gives a single entry per CDR3 protein. This table has about 890,000 distinct CDR3 sequences, around 30% appearing once. This rearrangement joins TRBV6-5 to TRBJ2-7; 7 nucleotides match TRBD1. The receptor was isolated from a human donor in good health (CMV status not recorded). Some clones in this sample may be carry-over from other donors' samples. Sequenced here: cultured CD8+ T cells from PBMCs, sampled from culture after CMV antigen stimulation. CDR3 in amino acids: CASNPSRDSFYEQYF. CDR3 nucleotide sequence: TGTGCCAGCAACCCCTCCCGGGACAGTTTCTACGAGCAGTACTTC.